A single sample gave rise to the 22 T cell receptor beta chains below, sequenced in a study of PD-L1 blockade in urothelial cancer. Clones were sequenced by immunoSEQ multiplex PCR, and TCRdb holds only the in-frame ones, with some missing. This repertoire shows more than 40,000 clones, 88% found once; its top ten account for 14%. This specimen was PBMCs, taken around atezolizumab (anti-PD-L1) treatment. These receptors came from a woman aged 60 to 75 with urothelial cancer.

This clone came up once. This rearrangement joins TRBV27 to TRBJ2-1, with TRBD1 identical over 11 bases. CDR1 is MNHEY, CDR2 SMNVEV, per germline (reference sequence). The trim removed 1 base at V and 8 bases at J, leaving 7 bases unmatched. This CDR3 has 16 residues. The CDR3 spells CASSLFGQGAIDEQFF. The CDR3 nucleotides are TGTGCCAGCAGTTTATTTGGACAGGGGGCTATCGATGAGCAGTTCTTC.

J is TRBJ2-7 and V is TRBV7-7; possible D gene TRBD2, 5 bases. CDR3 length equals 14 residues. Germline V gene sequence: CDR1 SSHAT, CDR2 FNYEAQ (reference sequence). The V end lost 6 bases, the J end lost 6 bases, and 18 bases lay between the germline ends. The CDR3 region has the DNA TGTGCCAGCAGTCTGTCATCGGGGAGTAGCGAGCAGTACTTC. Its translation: CASSLSSGSSEQYF.

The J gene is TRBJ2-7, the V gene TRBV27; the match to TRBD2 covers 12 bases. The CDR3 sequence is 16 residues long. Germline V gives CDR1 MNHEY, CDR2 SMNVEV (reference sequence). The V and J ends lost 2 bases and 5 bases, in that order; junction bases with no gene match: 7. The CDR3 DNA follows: TGTGCCAGCAGTTTAATCGGACTAGCGGGATTCGACGAGCAGTACTTC. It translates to CASSLIGLAGFDEQYF.

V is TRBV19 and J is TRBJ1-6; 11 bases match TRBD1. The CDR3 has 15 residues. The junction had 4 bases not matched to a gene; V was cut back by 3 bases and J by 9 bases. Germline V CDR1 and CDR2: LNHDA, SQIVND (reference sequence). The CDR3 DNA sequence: TGTGCCAGTAGTATGGACGGGACAGGGGGTTCACCCCTCCACTTT. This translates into CASSMDGTGGSPLHF.

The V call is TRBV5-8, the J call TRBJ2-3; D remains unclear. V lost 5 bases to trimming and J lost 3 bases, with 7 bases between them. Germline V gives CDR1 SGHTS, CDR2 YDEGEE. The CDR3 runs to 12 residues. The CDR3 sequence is CASSRRTDTQYF. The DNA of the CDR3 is TGTGCCAGCAGTCGTCGTACAGATACGCAGTATTTT.

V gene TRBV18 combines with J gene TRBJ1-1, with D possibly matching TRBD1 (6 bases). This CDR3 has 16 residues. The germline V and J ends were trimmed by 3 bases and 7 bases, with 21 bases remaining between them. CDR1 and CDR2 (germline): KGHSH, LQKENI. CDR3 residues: CASSPPGGQGKVEAFF. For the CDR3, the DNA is TGTGCCAGCTCACCCCCGGGCGGGCAGGGGAAAGTTGAAGCTTTCTTT.

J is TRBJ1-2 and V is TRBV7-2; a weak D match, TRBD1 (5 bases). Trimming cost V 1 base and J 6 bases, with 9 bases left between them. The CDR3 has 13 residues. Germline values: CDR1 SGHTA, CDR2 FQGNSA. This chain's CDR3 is CASSLGTFNGYTF. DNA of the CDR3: TGTGCCAGCAGCTTAGGGACATTTAATGGCTACACCTTC. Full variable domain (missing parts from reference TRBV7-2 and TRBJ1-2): GAGVSQSPSNKVTEKGKDVELRCDPISGHTALYWYRQSLGQGLEFLIYFQGNSAPDKSGLPSDRFSAERTGGSVSTLTIQRTQQEDSAVYLCASSLGTFNGYTFGSGTRLTVV.

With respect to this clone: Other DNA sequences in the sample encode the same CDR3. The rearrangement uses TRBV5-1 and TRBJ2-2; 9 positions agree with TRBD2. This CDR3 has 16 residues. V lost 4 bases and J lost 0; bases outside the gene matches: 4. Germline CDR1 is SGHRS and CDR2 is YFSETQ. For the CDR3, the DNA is TGCGCCAGCAGCCCCTTAGCGGGAGCGAACACCGGGGAGCTGTTTTTT. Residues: CASSPLAGANTGELFF.

CDR3 DNA: TGTGCCAGCAGCCAGGGACAGACGGCCCAAGAGACCCAGTACTTC. Residues: CASSQGQTAQETQYF. V is TRBV7-9 and J is TRBJ2-5, with 7 positions matching TRBD1. With V trimmed by 5 bases and J by 1 base, 7 bases remained unmatched. CDR3 length: 15 amino acids. CDR1 and CDR2 from the germline V gene are SEHNR and FQNEAQ (reference sequence).

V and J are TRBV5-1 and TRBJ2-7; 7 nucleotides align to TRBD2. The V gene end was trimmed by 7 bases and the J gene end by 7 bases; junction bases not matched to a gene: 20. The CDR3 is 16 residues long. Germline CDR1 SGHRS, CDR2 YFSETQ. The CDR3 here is CASSREGGVGVDEQYF. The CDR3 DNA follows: TGCGCCAGCTCAAGAGAGGGAGGGGTAGGGGTTGATGAGCAGTACTTC.

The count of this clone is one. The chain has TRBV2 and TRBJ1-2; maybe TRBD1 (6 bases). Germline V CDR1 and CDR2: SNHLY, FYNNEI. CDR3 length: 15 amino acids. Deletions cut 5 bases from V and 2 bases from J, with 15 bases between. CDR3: CASSQTRGFNYGYTF. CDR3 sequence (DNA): TGTGCCAGCAGTCAGACCAGGGGCTTCAACTATGGCTACACCTTC.

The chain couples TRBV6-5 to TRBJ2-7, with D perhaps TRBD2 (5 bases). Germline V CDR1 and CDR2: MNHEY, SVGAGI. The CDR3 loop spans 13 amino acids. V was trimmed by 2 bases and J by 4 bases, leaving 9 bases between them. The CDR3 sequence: CASSYGSGYEQYF. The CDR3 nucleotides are TGTGCCAGCAGTTACGGGTCGGGATACGAGCAGTACTTC.

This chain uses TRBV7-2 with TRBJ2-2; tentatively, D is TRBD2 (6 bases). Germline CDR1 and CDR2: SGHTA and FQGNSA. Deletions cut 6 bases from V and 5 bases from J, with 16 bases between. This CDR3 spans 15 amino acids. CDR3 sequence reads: CASRPGPGGTGELFF. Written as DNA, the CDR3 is TGTGCCAGCAGGCCGGGGCCCGGGGGAACCGGGGAGCTGTTTTTT. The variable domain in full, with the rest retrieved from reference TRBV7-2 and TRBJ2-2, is GAGVSQSPSNKVTEKGKDVELRCDPISGHTALYWYRQSLGQGLEFLIYFQGNSAPDKSGLPSDRFSAERTGGSVSTLTIQRTQQEDSAVYLCASRPGPGGTGELFFGEGSRLTVL.

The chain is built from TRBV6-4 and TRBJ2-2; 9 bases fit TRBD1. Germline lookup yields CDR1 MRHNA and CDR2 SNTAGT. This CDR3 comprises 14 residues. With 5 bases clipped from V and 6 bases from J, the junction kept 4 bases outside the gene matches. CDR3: CASSPDRGSGELFF. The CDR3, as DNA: TGTGCCAGCAGTCCCGACAGGGGGTCCGGGGAGCTGTTTTTT.

The DNA of the CDR3 is TGTGCCAGTAGCCAAACAGGGAGCTCCTACGAGCAGTACTTC. Translated: CASSQTGSSYEQYF. The chain couples TRBV19 to TRBJ2-7; the D gene is possibly TRBD1 (6 bases). Trimming took 6 bases from V and 0 from J, leaving 12 bases between them. The CDR3 length is 14 residues. Germline V CDR1 and CDR2: LNHDA, SQIVND (reference sequence).

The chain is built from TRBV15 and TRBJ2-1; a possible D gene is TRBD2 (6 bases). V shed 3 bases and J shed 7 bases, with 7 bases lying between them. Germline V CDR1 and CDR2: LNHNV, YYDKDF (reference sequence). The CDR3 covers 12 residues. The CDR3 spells CATSSGGNEQFF. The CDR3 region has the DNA TGTGCCACCAGCAGCGGAGGGAATGAGCAGTTCTTC.

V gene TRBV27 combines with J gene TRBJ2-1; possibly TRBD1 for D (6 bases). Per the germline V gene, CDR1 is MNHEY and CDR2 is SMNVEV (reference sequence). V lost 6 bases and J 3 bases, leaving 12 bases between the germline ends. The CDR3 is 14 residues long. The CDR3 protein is CASRVMDSYNEQFF. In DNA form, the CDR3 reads TGTGCCAGCAGAGTAATGGACAGCTACAATGAGCAGTTCTTC.

CDR3 amino acids: CASSRRGQGVSSGANVLTF. DNA of the CDR3: TGCGCCAGCAGCCGGAGGGGACAGGGGGTTTCATCTGGGGCCAACGTCCTGACTTTC. The V call is TRBV4-3, the J call TRBJ2-6; 11 bases map to TRBD1. This CDR3 contains 19 residues. After removal of 4 bases from V and 1 base from J, the junction contained 9 bases not matched to a gene. CDR1 LGHNA and CDR2 YSLEER come from the germline V gene.

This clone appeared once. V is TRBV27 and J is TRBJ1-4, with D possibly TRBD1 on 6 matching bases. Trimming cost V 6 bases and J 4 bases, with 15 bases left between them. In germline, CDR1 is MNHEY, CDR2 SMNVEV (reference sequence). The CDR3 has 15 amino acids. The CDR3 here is CASRSTGQFNEKLFF. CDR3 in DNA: TGTGCCAGCAGGTCAACCGGACAGTTTAATGAAAAACTGTTTTTT. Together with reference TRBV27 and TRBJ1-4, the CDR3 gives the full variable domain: EAQVTQNPRYLITVTGKKLTVTCSQNMNHEYMSWYRQDPGLGLRQIYYSMNVEVTDKGDVPEGYKVSRKEKRNFPLILESPSPNQTSLYFCASRSTGQFNEKLFFGSGTQLSVL.

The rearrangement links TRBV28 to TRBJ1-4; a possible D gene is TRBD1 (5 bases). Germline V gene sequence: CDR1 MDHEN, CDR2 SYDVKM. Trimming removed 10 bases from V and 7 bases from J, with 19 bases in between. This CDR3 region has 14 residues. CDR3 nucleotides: TGTGCCATCTTCAAGTCGGGGGTGGGTGAAAAACTGTTTTTT. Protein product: CAIFKSGVGEKLFF.

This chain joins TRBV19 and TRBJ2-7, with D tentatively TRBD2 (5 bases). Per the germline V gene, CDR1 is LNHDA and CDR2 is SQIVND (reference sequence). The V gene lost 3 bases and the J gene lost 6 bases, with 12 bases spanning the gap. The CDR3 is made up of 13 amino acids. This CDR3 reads CASSIVPGVEQYF. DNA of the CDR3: TGTGCCAGTAGTATCGTCCCCGGGGTCGAGCAGTACTTC. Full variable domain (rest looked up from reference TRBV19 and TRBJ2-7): DGGITQSPKYLFRKEGQNVTLSCEQNLNHDAMYWYRQDPGQGLRLIYYSQIVNDFQKGDIAEGYSVSREKKESFPLTVTSAQKNPTAFYLCASSIVPGVEQYFGPGTRLTVT.

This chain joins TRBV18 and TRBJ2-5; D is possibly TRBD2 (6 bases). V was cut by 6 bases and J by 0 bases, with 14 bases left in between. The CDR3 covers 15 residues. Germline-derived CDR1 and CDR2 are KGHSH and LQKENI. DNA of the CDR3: TGTGCCAGCTCCGGTGTAGCGGCCTACCAAGAGACCCAGTACTTC. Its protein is CASSGVAAYQETQYF.